This T cell receptor beta chain was captured in a study of blood T cells in healthy people across ages. General study findings and limits: Naive and antigen-experienced cells were not separated, limiting conclusive comparison. Long-lived and aged donors differed, with more naive CD4+ cells and higher diversity in the long-lived.

Only a few counts were recorded for this clonotype. As yet, its antigen is unknown. Combining a sample-barcoded 5' primer with a J-beta primer mix, a second PCR ran for about 6 to 11 cycles. TCRdb fed the 5' RACE reads into MiXCR, producing one record per CDR3 protein. This sample has 780,000 or so distinct CDR3 sequences, with more than 50% found just once. This CDR3 comprises 13 residues. Germline loops: CDR1 DFQATT, CDR2 SNEGSKA (reference sequence). The receptor was isolated from a man between 40 and 49 years old in good health. V is TRBV20-1 and J is TRBJ2-7; the match to TRBD1 covers 11 bases. The better agreement between TRBJ2-5 and the DNA end casts doubt on the J call. Sequenced material: blood. Here the CDR3 DNA reads TGCAGTGCTCCCGGACAGGGGGCGGAGACCCAGTACTTC. Protein sequence: CSAPGQGAETQYF.